Each of the 25 T cell receptor beta chains below was sequenced from the same sample in a study of Graves' ophthalmopathy and Graves' hyperthyroidism. Beta-chain TCR CDR3 regions were amplified from RNA transcripts. Second-round multiplex PCR came after a first-round RT-PCR that employed HTBI primers. TCRdb re-analysed the multiplex PCR reads in MiXCR, keeping a single row per CDR3 protein. The data contain about 740,000 distinct CDR3 sequences, around 40% of them singletons. Sequencing was carried out using peripheral blood. These receptors were obtained from an adult man with Graves' ophthalmopathy.

This clonotype was found a few times. V is TRBV25-1 and J is TRBJ2-2, with 9 bases aligning to TRBD1. This CDR3 contains 15 residues. Germline V gives CDR1 MGHDK, CDR2 SYGVNS. The junction had 8 bases not matched to a gene; V was cut back by 6 bases and J by 6 bases. CDR3 sequence reads: CASSLTTGGAGELFF. CDR3 DNA sequence: TGTGCCAGCAGCCTCACGACAGGGGGGGCCGGGGAGCTGTTTTTT.

This clonotype was seen a few times. The genes are TRBV20-1 and TRBJ2-7; D might be TRBD1 (6 bases). Germline CDR1 is DFQATT and CDR2 is SNEGSKA (reference sequence). This CDR3 contains 15 residues. Trimming removed 7 bases from V and 6 bases from J, with 25 bases in between. CDR3 in amino acids: CSVRGRTGYPSEQYF. The DNA for the CDR3 is TGCAGTGTCCGCGGAAGAACAGGGTACCCCTCCGAGCAGTACTTC.

The chain couples TRBV7-9 to TRBJ2-5; D possibly corresponds to TRBD2 (7 bases). The CDR3 has 17 amino acids. The V gene lost 1 base and the J gene lost 2 bases, with 17 bases spanning the gap. Germline V CDR1 and CDR2: SEHNR, FQNEAQ (reference sequence). CDR3 sequence reads: CASSLVTGGLEQETQYF. In DNA, the CDR3 is TGTGCCAGCAGCTTAGTTACCGGGGGGCTGGAGCAAGAGACCCAGTACTTC.

The chain is built from TRBV2 and TRBJ2-5; weak D call: TRBD2 (5 bases). From germline, CDR1 is SNHLY and CDR2 FYNNEI. The CDR3 covers 15 residues. The V end was cut by 10 bases, the J end by 2 bases, with 20 bases between. The CDR3 bases are TGTGCCACCTCCCCGGGGTTGATGGTACAAGAGACCCAGTACTTC. This gives the protein CATSPGLMVQETQYF.

This clonotype was detected ten times or more. The chain is built from TRBV29-1 and TRBJ1-2; D not resolved. V lost 4 bases, J lost 4 bases, and 10 bases lay in between. Germline values: CDR1 SQVTM, CDR2 ANQGSEA. The CDR3 length is 12 residues. The CDR3 bases are TGCAGCGTTGCTGGCAGGACCTATGGCTACACCTTC. It is translated as CSVAGRTYGYTF.

The rearrangement uses TRBV6-6 and TRBJ2-7, with TRBD2 matching over 7 bases. This CDR3 is 16 amino acids long. Germline trimming cut 6 bases from V and 2 bases from J; bases unmatched to any gene: 13. Germline assignment: CDR1 MNHNY and CDR2 SVGAGI (reference sequence). The CDR3 region is CASRPQSGDFTYEQYF. The CDR3 coding sequence is TGTGCCAGCAGGCCCCAGAGCGGGGACTTCACCTACGAGCAGTACTTC.

This clonotype was seen a few times. V gene TRBV14 combines with J gene TRBJ2-2; D call uncertain. This CDR3 has 13 amino acids. CDR1 and CDR2 from the germline V gene are SGHDN and FVKESK. The germline V and J ends were trimmed by 3 bases and 7 bases, with 9 bases remaining between them. The CDR3 loop reads CASSQGLIGELFF. In nucleotides, the CDR3 is TGTGCCAGCAGCCAGGGGTTAATCGGGGAGCTGTTTTTT.

In its sample, this clonotype was seen a few times. A junction boundary mismatches the germline segment, possibly from a read error. CDR3 sequence reads: CASSYRTGTGNTEAFF. DNA of the CDR3: TGTGCCAGCAGTTACCGAACCGGGACCGGGAACACTGAAGCTTTCTTT. The genes are TRBV10-3 and TRBJ1-1; weak D call: TRBD1 (5 bases). The CDR3 loop spans 16 amino acids. The V gene's germline CDR1 is ENHRY and CDR2 SYGVKD.

This clonotype came up once. This chain connects TRBV7-9 to TRBJ1-6; D is unclear. This CDR3 is 15 amino acids long. Germline-derived CDR1 and CDR2 are SEHNR and FQNEAQ (reference sequence). Between the trimmed V and J ends, which lost 5 bases and 6 bases, there was a span of 14 bases. The CDR3 sequence: CASSPLRIGNSPLHF. Here the CDR3 DNA reads TGTGCCAGCAGCCCACTCCGGATAGGTAATTCACCCCTCCACTTT.

The J gene is TRBJ2-3, the V gene TRBV12-3 or TRBV12-4; no clear D gene. The length of the CDR3 is 15 residues. Deletions cut 6 bases from V and 4 bases from J, with 17 bases between. The CDR3 protein is CASSVEARPADTQYF. The DNA for the CDR3 is TGTGCCAGCAGCGTAGAGGCCCGTCCGGCAGATACGCAGTATTTT.

The chain links TRBV7-3 to TRBJ1-1, with D tentatively TRBD1 (6 bases). The V end was cut by 8 bases, the J end by 8 bases, with 21 bases between. Germline V lookup: CDR1 SGHTA, CDR2 FQGTGA. The CDR3 has 14 residues. CDR3 DNA: TGTGCCAGCGTCCCCACCCGGGGGCCGGGAGAAGCTTTCTTT. Its protein product is CASVPTRGPGEAFF. Full variable domain (remainder filled in from reference TRBV7-3 and TRBJ1-1): GAGVSQTPSNKVTEKGKYVELRCDPISGHTALYWYRQSLGQGPEFLIYFQGTGAADDSGLPNDRFFAVRPEGSVSTLKIQRTERGDSAVYLCASVPTRGPGEAFFGQGTRLTVV.

This clonotype has ten or more counts. This chain connects TRBV12-3 or TRBV12-4 to TRBJ1-1; D is unclear. V gave up 10 bases and J gave up 4 bases, with 16 bases separating them. This CDR3 spans 13 amino acids. CDR3 sequence (DNA): TGTGCCACCATCGAGGCTCTGGGCACTGAAGCTTTCTTT. It encodes CATIEALGTEAFF.

About this clonotype itself: The CDR3 does not end in the conserved phenylalanine or tryptophan, so this is likely a read error. The gene calls are TRBV19 and TRBJ1-5; D gene unclear. Germline V gene sequence: CDR1 LNHDA, CDR2 SQIVND (reference sequence). Trimming took 7 bases from V and 5 from J, leaving 15 bases between them. CDR3 length: 14 residues. CDR3 in amino acids: CASTPKGFHQPQHL. The CDR3 region has the DNA TGTGCCAGTACCCCCAAGGGTTTCCATCAGCCCCAGCATCTT.

This clonotype was recorded at least ten times. This chain uses TRBV7-9 with TRBJ1-2, with D tentatively TRBD1 (6 bases). The CDR3 has 13 amino acids. Germline V CDR1 and CDR2: SEHNR, FQNEAQ (reference sequence). Trimming shortened V by 5 bases and J by 5 bases, and 12 bases separated the two germline ends. In nucleotides, the CDR3 is TGTGCCAGCAGCCCAGGACAGTCTTATGGCTACACCTTC. Its translation: CASSPGQSYGYTF.

This clonotype has only a few counts. The rearrangement links TRBV20-1 to TRBJ1-4; a possible D gene is TRBD1 (6 bases). CDR3 length: 13 amino acids. Germline V lookup: CDR1 DFQATT, CDR2 SNEGSKA (reference sequence). Trimming removed 3 bases from V and 7 bases from J, with 12 bases in between. This CDR3 is CSASQGRSEKLFF. CDR3 bases: TGCAGTGCTAGTCAGGGGCGGAGTGAAAAACTGTTTTTT.

On this clonotype: This likely comes from a read error, as the CDR3 has no conserved phenylalanine or tryptophan at its end. The DNA is left out, because the CDR3 cannot be placed on it with certainty; the CDR3 is given as TCRdb lists it. This chain uses TRBV7-8 with TRBJ2-7; no DNA check was done on the table's D call, TRBD2. Counting both end residues, the CDR3 totals 8 amino acids. Germline assignment: CDR1 SGHVS and CDR2 FQNEAQ. The CDR3 protein is CASSLLAG.

The rearrangement links TRBV29-1 to TRBJ2-7; TRBD1 aligns across 8 bases. The germline V gene has CDR1 SQVTM and CDR2 ANQGSEA. J gave up 3 bases and V 8 bases, and 6 bases lay outside the gene matches. This CDR3 has 12 residues. In DNA, the CDR3 is TGCAGCTTGGGACAGGACCTCTACGAGCAGTACTTC. Its protein is CSLGQDLYEQYF.

The V gene is TRBV9, the J gene TRBJ2-5; TRBD1 is a possible D gene (10 bases). The germline V gene has CDR1 SGDLS and CDR2 YYNGEE. V gave up 4 bases and J gave up 9 bases, with 28 bases separating them. The length of the CDR3 is 17 residues. The CDR3 protein is CASSTPVTGGGGEAQYF. The CDR3, as DNA: TGTGCCAGCAGCACCCCTGTGACAGGGGGCGGGGGGGAGGCCCAGTACTTC. Using reference TRBV9 and TRBJ2-5 for the parts outside the CDR3, the full variable domain is DSGVTQTPKHLITATGQRVTLRCSPRSGDLSVYWYQQSLDQGLQFLIQYYNGEERAKGNILERFSAQQFPDLHSELNLSSLELGDSALYFCASSTPVTGGGGEAQYFGPGTRLLVL.

The genes are TRBV11-2 and TRBJ2-7; D is possibly TRBD2 (6 bases). V was shortened by 5 bases and J by 4 bases, with 15 bases between the two germline ends. The CDR3 loop spans 14 amino acids. Germline CDR1 SGHAT, CDR2 FQNNGV. CDR3 nucleotides: TGTGCCAGCAGCCGGGGGACTTCTACTTACGAGCAGTACTTC. Protein product: CASSRGTSTYEQYF.

The chain is built from TRBV7-9 and TRBJ1-3; D is unclear. The CDR3 sequence is 14 residues long. Trimming took 3 bases from V and 0 from J, leaving 6 bases between them. Germline V gene sequence: CDR1 SEHNR, CDR2 FQNEAQ (reference sequence). The CDR3 coding sequence is TGTGCCAGCAGCTTCGGGATCTCTGGAAACACCATATATTTT. This codes for CASSFGISGNTIYF.

This clonotype was detected many times. The chain has TRBV7-2 and TRBJ2-5; D possibly corresponds to TRBD1 (6 bases). This CDR3 has 17 residues. Trimming took 4 bases from V and 4 from J, leaving 22 bases between them. Per germline, CDR1 SGHTA and CDR2 FQGNSA. The CDR3 protein is CASSSKPGSIRGETQYF. The CDR3 region has the DNA TGTGCCAGCAGCTCAAAACCAGGGTCCATCAGGGGAGAGACCCAGTACTTC.

J is TRBJ2-7 and V is TRBV29-1; 8 nucleotides align to TRBD1. The CDR3 runs to 13 residues. The germline V gene has CDR1 SQVTM and CDR2 ANQGSEA. With V trimmed by 4 bases and J by 2 bases, 4 bases remained unmatched. The CDR3 nucleotides read TGCAGCGTTGGTACGGACAGGGCCTACGAGCAGTACTTC. Encoded protein: CSVGTDRAYEQYF.

The V call is TRBV7-9, the J call TRBJ1-2; 7 positions agree with TRBD1. CDR1 is SEHNR and CDR2 is FQNEAQ in the germline V gene (reference sequence). The CDR3 totals 13 residues. The J segment lost 6 bases and the V segment lost 4 bases, leaving 5 bases of the junction unmatched. CDR3 protein: CASSSGDSHGYTF. The DNA for the CDR3 is TGTGCCAGCAGCTCGGGGGACAGCCATGGCTACACCTTC.

Comment on this clonotype: A much larger clonotype is one base distant, so this may be a read error. The chain joins TRBV19 to TRBJ1-1; no clear D. This CDR3 contains 13 residues. V shed 6 bases and J shed 1 base, with 9 bases lying between them. The V gene's germline CDR1 is LNHDA and CDR2 SQIVND (reference sequence). CDR3 DNA: TGTGCCAGTAGACGGGATTGGAACACTGAAGCTTTCTTT. As protein: CASRRDWNTEAFF.

The chain combines TRBV19 with TRBJ1-1; 8 bases agree with TRBD1. CDR3 length equals 15 residues. Losses at the gene ends were 3 bases for V and 3 bases for J; bases not matched to a gene: 6. The germline CDR1 and CDR2 sequences are LNHDA and SQIVND (reference sequence). The CDR3 DNA reads as TGTGCCAGTAGTATGCCCCAGGGGGCAGACACTGAAGCTTTCTTT. Translated: CASSMPQGADTEAFF.